This TCR beta chain was found in a study of blood T cell repertoires in COVID-19. As for the study in general: Sample material is recorded as cDNA or gDNA derived from T cells, B-cell-depleted T cells, or PBMCs.

The CDR3 has 17 amino acids. V lost 5 bases, J lost 1 base, and 18 bases lay in between. The germline V gene has CDR1 SGHRS and CDR2 YFSETQ. In the original processing: Nucleated cell number was recorded as an estimate derived from reference gene primer amplification. The protocol was immunoSEQ multiplex PCR, while the TCRdb copy is restricted to in-frame clones and leaves out a portion. The V and J calls and clone size come from that table; D and trimming were worked out from the DNA. The sample contains over 85,000 clones, around 85% of which appear only once. The sample consisted of peripheral blood. The source is a man aged 80 or over with acute or convalescent COVID-19. The V call is TRBV5-1, the J call TRBJ2-2; TRBD1 is a possible D gene (5 bases). The CDR3 region is CASRYPDMVMNTGELFF. CDR3 nucleotide sequence: TGCGCCAGCAGGTACCCGGACATGGTTATGAACACCGGGGAGCTGTTTTTT.